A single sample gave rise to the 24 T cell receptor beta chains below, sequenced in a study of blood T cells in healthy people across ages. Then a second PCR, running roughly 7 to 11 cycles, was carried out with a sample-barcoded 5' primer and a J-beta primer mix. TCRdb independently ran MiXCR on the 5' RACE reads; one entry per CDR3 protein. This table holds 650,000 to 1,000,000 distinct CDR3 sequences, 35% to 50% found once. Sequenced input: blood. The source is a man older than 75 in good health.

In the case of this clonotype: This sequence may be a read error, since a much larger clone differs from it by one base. The CDR3 sequence: CSVDGGVYTEQFF. Here the CDR3 DNA reads TGCAGCGTTGATGGCGGGGTCTACACTGAGCAGTTCTTC. This rearrangement joins TRBV29-1 to TRBJ2-1, with D perhaps TRBD2 (6 bases). The CDR3 spans 13 residues. CDR1 and CDR2 (germline): SQVTM, ANQGSEA.

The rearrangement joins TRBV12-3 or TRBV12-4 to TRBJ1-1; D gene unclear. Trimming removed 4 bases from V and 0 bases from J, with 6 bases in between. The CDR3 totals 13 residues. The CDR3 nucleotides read TGTGCCAGCAGTTACGGAGTGAACACTGAAGCTTTCTTT. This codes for CASSYGVNTEAFF.

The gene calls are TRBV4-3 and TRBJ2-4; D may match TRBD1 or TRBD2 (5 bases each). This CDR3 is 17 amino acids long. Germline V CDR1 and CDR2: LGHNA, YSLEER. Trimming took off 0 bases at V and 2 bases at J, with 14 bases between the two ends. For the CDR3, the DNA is TGCGCCAGCAGCCAAGATCGCTCGGGGCGAACCAAAAACATTCAGTACTTC. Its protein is CASSQDRSGRTKNIQYF.

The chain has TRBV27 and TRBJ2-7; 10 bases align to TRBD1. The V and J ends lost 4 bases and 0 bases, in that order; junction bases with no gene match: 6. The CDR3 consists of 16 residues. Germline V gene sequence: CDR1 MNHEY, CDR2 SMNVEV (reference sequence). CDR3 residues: CASSYSGTGVSYEQYF. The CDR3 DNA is TGTGCCAGCAGTTACTCCGGGACAGGGGTCTCCTACGAGCAGTACTTC.

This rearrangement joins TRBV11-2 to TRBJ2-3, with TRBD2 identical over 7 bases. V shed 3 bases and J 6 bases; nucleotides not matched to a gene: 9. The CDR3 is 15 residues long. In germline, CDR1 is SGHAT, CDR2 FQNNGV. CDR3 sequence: CASSFGHRGDDTQYF. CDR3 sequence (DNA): TGTGCCAGCAGCTTTGGGCATCGGGGGGACGATACGCAGTATTTT.

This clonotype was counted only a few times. CDR3 nucleotides: TGTGCCAGTAGTCGGGCAGGAACCTCTGAAGCTTTCTTT. Its protein product is CASSRAGTSEAFF. This sequence joins TRBV19 and TRBJ1-1, with unresolved D. Germline V gives CDR1 LNHDA, CDR2 SQIVND (reference sequence). The CDR3 sequence is 13 residues long. Trimming left V 5 bases short and J 6 bases short, with 13 bases between.

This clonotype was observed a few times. The CDR3 coding sequence is TGTGCCAGCAGACGGACAGCCTCACGGCAGTTCTTC. Amino acids: CASRRTASRQFF. The V and J genes are TRBV12-3 or TRBV12-4 and TRBJ2-1, with a tentative D call TRBD1 (6 bases). The V end was cut by 6 bases, the J end by 12 bases, with 15 bases between. The CDR3 spans 12 residues.

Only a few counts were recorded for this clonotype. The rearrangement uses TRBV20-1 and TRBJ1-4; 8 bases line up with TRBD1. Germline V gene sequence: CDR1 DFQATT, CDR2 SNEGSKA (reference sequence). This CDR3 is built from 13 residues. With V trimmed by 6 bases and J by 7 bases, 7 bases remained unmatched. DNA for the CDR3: TGCAGTGCGCGGACAGGGCTTCGTGAAAAACTGTTTTTT. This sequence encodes CSARTGLREKLFF.

The CDR3 reads CASRTGLSTDTQYF. In nucleotides, the CDR3 is TGTGCCAGCAGGACCGGACTTAGCACAGATACGCAGTATTTT. The chain carries TRBV27 and TRBJ2-3, with a possible D match to TRBD2 (5 bases). V gave up 6 bases and J gave up 0 bases, with 10 bases separating them. Germline-derived CDR1 and CDR2 are MNHEY and SMNVEV (reference sequence). This CDR3 contains 14 residues.

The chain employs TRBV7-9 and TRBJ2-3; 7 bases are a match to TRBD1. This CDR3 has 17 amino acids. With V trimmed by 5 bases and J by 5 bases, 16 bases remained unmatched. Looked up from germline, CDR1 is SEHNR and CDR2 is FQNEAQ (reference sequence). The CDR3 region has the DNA TGTGCCAGCAGCACCCCAGGTGGACAGGCCTCTCAAGATACGCAGTATTTT. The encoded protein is CASSTPGGQASQDTQYF.

CDR3 bases: TGTGCCAGCAGTATTAGGACAGGGGGACGCGAGCAGTACTTC. It specifies CASSIRTGGREQYF. This chain joins TRBV12-3 or TRBV12-4 and TRBJ2-4; TRBD1 matches 10 bases. The closer fit of TRBJ2-7 to the DNA end suggests the J call may be wrong. CDR3 length equals 14 residues.

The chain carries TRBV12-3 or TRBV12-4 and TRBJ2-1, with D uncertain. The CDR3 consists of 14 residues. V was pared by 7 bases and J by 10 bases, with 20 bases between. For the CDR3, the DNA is TGTGCCAGCACCTGCAGAGGTTTTAAGGCGGAGCAGTTCTTC. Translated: CASTCRGFKAEQFF.

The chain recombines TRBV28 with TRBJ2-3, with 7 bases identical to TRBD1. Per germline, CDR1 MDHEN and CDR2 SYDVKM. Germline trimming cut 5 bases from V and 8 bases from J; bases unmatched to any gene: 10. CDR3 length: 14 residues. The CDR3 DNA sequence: TGTGCCAGCAGTCCCCCGGGACAGACATGTACGCAGTATTTT. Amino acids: CASSPPGQTCTQYF.

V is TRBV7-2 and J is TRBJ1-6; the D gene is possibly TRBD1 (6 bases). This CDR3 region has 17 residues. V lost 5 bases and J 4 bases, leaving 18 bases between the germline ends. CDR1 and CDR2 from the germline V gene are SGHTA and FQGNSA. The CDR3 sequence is CASSPPPRQVYNSPLHF. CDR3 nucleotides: TGTGCCAGCAGCCCTCCTCCCAGACAGGTTTATAATTCACCCCTCCACTTT.

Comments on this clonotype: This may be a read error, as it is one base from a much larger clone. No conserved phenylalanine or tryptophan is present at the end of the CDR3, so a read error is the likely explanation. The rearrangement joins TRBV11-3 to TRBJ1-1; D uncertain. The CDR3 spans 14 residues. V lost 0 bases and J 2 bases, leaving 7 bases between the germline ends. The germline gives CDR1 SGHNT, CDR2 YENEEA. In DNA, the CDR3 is TGTGCCAGCAGCTTAGACCCCAGCAACACTGAAGCTTTCTTG. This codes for CASSLDPSNTEAFL.

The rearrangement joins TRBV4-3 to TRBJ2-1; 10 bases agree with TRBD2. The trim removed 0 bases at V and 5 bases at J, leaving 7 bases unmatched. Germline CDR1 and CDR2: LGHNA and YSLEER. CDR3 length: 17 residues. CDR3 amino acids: CASSQDSSSGGHNEQFF. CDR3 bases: TGCGCCAGCAGCCAAGATTCGAGTAGCGGGGGGCACAATGAGCAGTTCTTC.

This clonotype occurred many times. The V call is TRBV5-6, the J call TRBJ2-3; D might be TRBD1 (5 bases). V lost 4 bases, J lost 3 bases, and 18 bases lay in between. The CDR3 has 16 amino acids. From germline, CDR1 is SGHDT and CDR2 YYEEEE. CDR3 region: CASSHSARVTTDTQYF. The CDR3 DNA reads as TGTGCCAGCAGCCACTCGGCCAGGGTAACGACAGATACGCAGTATTTT.

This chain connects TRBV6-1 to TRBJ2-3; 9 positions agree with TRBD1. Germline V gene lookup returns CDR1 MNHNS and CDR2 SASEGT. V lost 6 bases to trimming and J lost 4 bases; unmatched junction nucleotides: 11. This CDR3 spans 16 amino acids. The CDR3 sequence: CASSARPGQGPDTQYF. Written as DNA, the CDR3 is TGTGCCAGCAGCGCACGTCCGGGACAGGGCCCAGATACGCAGTATTTT.

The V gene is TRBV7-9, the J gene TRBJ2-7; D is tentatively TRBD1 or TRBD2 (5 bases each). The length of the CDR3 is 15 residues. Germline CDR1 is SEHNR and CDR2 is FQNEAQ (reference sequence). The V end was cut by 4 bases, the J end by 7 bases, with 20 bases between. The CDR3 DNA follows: TGTGCCAGCAGCTCTCCGGGACGGAACTCTGGGGAGCAGTACTTC. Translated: CASSSPGRNSGEQYF.

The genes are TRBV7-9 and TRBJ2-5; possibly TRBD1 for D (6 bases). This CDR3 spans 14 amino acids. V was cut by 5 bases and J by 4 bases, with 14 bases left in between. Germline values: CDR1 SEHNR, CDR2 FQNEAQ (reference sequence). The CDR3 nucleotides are TGTGCCAGCAGCCGAAATACAGGGCGAGAGACCCAGTACTTC. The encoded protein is CASSRNTGRETQYF.

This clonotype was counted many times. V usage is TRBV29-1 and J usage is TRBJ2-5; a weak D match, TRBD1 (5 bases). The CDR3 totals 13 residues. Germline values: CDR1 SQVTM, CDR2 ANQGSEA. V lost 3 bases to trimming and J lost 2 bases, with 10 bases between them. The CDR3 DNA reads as TGCAGCGTTGACAGAGGACAACAAGAGACCCAGTACTTC. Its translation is CSVDRGQQETQYF.

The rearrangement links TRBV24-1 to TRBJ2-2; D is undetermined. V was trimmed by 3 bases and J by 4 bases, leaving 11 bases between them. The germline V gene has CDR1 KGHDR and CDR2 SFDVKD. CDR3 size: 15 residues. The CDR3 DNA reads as TGTGCCACCAGTGATCCCAGGTCGGGCACCGGGGAGCTGTTTTTT. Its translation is CATSDPRSGTGELFF.

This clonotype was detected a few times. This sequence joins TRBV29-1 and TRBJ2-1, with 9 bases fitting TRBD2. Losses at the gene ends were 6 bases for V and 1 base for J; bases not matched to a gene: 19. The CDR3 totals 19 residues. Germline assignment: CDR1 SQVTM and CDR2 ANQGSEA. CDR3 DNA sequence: TGCAGCGTCGAACCAGGTATACGGCGGGAGGGCCGGTCCTACAATGAGCAGTTCTTC. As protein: CSVEPGIRREGRSYNEQFF.

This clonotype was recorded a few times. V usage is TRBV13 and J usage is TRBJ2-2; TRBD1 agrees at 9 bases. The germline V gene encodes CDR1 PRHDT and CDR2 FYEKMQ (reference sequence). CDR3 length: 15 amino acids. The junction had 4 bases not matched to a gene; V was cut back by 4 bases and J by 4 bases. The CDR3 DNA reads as TGTGCCAGCAGCTGGGGACAGGGCGGCACCGGGGAGCTGTTTTTT. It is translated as CASSWGQGGTGELFF.